This T cell receptor beta chain was captured by sequencing in a study of shared clonotypes between healthy human individuals (TCRdb year 2020). Background on the whole study: The cohort comprised a couple of women and a few men aged 18 to 49 years. For each donor, CD4 naive and CD4 memory were each run on three plates, CD8 naive on two plates, and CD8 memory on one plate. To estimate repertoire size and how much clonotype sharing occurs between individuals, the study deeply sequenced the blood TCR repertoires of several healthy adults. To increase sequencing depth and limit assay-specific biases, different laboratories used diverse techniques to prepare libraries and sequence TCR repertoires. Between about 0.9 and 9 billion PBMCs per donor were obtained by leukapheresis.

What the work shows at the level of the full study, not this receptor alone: The genetic and exposure-history diversity represented was limited by the small number of donors. Based on pairwise subsampling, the degree of clonotype sharing among donors was expected to be affected by sequencing depth. Sampling was restricted to blood, and TCR repertoires in tissue are likely to differ from TCR repertoires in blood. Compared with non-shared clonotypes, clonotypes shared by all four sorted-subset donors had higher generation probabilities. Even with the large sequencing depth, rarefaction of the sorted-subset datasets indicated that sequencing was incomplete. Naive subsets generally had larger estimated clonotype richness than memory subsets did. When a handful of donors were compared, the shared fraction of clonotypes was roughly 5% for naive CD4, 3.5% to 4% for naive CD8, roughly 2.5% for memory CD4, and 0.35% to 0.4% for memory CD8.

This clone was found once. Its antigen remains unidentified. One base away there is no much larger clone; base qualities are not given. Using the deep immunoSEQ assay, TCR CDR3 regions were amplified from genomic DNA by multiplex PCR. Genomic DNA extracted from each cell subset was distributed evenly over all wells of several immunoSEQ 96-well plates, and each plate served as one replicate. For sorted subsets, each replicate PCR was loaded with approximately 190 ng genomic DNA, equivalent to approximately 27,000 T cell genomes. The purified libraries were quantified using a Qubit 3.0 fluorometer, sized with a Bioanalyzer 2100, and then quantified again using the KAPA Library Quantification kit. Every immunoSEQ 96-well plate was sequenced on a dedicated single-read 150-cycle Illumina NextSeq 550 flow cell. On the authors' methods: Because the immunoSEQ output held only junctional sequences and lacked quality scores, the filtering could not match the filtering applied to full-length reads. To assign V/J genes and CDR3, sequences were annotated using PyIR, a Python wrapper for IgBLAST v1.9, with IMGT germline references. Reads were filtered out if the reads had weak V/J assignments (E-value above 1e-6), no CDR3, stop codons, out-of-frame junctions, or ambiguous translated residues. V3J clonotypes were defined by identical inferred V gene, J gene, and CDR3 amino acid sequence. Percentage overlap between repertoires was calculated by dividing the number of shared unique clonotypes by the size of the smaller repertoire. Repertoire richness was assessed with RTK rarefaction, the Chao1 estimator, and Recon v2.1 estimates of unobserved clonotypes. For all TCRbeta clonotypes obtained by the gDNA method from a few donors, generation probabilities were computed with OLGA. Not all clones reach the TCRdb copy of this immuneACCESS table, which keeps in-frame sequences only. Checked studies attribute under half of the gap to unresolved V genes and leave the rest unexplained. V and J calls and clone size come straight from that table; D and trimming were deduced from the DNA. Counted in this sample were about 2.2 million clones; around 93% of them appeared once. The top ten constitute under 2% of the sample.

The CDR3 covers 18 residues, taking in both the cysteine and the phenylalanine. The sequence is cut down to CDR3 DNA, 54 bases in frame from base 1. From V the trimming removes 5 bases and from J it removes 6 bases, while the gene matches leave 18 bases of the junction unaccounted for. CDR1 SGHVS and CDR2 FNYEAQ are derived from the germline V gene. CD8 naive samples were obtained by positive selection for CCR7 among CD45RO-negative cells, yielding a CD45RA+CCR7+ population from which TemRA cells were excluded. The donors were healthy, HIV-negative adults who had no recently reported acute infections or vaccinations. All donors were Caucasian adults living in Nashville, Tennessee, USA. Blood was collected by leukapheresis, and PBMCs were isolated by Ficoll-Histopaque density gradient centrifugation and then cryopreserved in liquid nitrogen vapor phase. Analytical flow cytometry was used to check the purity and quantity of each magnetically sorted T cell population. Genomic DNA was isolated from each sorted fraction and quantified by UV absorbance on a Nanodrop 2000c.

Material for sequencing was naive CD8+ T cells from PBMCs. Sample cell subset or site, as interpreted from the label and publication: CD45RA+CCR7+. The sequence was obtained from a young man in good health. Some clones in this sample may be carry-over from other donors' samples. The chain is made from TRBV7-6 and TRBJ1-4; TRBD1 agrees with 7 junctional bases. This receptor carries the CDR3 CASSPRGALTGEDEKLFF. The nucleotide sequence reads as follows: TGTGCCAGCAGCCCACGTGGGGCTTTAACAGGGGAGGATGAAAAACTGTTTTTT.